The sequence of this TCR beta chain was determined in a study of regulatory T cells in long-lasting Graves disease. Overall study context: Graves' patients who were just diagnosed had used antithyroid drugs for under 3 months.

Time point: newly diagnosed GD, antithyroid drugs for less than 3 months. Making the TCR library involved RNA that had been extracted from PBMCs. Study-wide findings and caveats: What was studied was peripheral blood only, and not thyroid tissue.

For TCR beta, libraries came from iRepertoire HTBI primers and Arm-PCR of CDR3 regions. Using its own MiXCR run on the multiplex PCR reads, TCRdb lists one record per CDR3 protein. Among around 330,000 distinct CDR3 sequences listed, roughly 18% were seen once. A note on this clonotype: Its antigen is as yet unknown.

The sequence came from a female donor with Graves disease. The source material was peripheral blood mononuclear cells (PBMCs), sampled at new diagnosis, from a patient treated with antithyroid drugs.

CDR3 amino acids: CASSLETNYPGLANNEQYF. The CDR3 bases are TGTGCCAGCAGCTTAGAAACCAATTATCCGGGACTAGCGAACAATGAGCAGTACTTC. The J gene is TRBJ2-5, the V gene TRBV11-2, with TRBD2 matching over 10 bases. The CDR3 covers 19 residues. Germline-derived CDR1 and CDR2 are SGHAT and FQNNGV. The ends lost 0 bases at V and 11 bases at J; junction bases unmatched: 21.